One sample yielded the 21 T cell receptor beta chains listed below, sequenced in a study of cytomegalovirus exposure and HLA in healthy donors. Use of 60 Vbeta and 13 Jbeta primers characterized the PCR. Clones were sequenced by immunoSEQ multiplex PCR, and TCRdb holds only the in-frame ones, with some missing. The profile covers fewer than 150,000 clones, with roughly 80% appearing a single time and 8.8% taken by the ten largest. The sequenced material came from PBMCs. The receptors stem from a female donor in good health and CMV-seropositive.

The genes are TRBV4-3 and TRBJ2-7; the match to TRBD2 covers 8 bases. CDR1 LGHNA and CDR2 YSLEER come from the germline V gene. Losses at the gene ends were 3 bases for V and 10 bases for J; bases not matched to a gene: 14. The CDR3 is 15 amino acids. The CDR3 loop reads CASSQIIAGGYQQYF. As DNA, the CDR3 is TGCGCCAGCAGCCAGATCATTGCGGGAGGCTACCAACAGTACTTC.

V and J are TRBV27 and TRBJ1-5; 9 positions agree with TRBD1. Trimming took 5 bases from V and 16 from J; bases not matched to a gene: 12. CDR1 MNHEY and CDR2 SMNVEV come from the germline V gene (reference sequence). The CDR3 is 13 amino acids. CDR3 sequence reads: CASSIFPGQGQHF. As DNA, the CDR3 is TGTGCCAGCAGTATTTTCCCGGGACAGGGTCAACATTTT.

This clone was seen just once. The chain employs TRBV5-1 and TRBJ1-4; 10 bases are shared with TRBD1. Trimming cost V 4 bases and J 10 bases; bases outside gene matches: 7. This CDR3 has 14 amino acids. Germline V lookup: CDR1 SGHRS, CDR2 YFSETQ. The chain's CDR3 is CASSTGQGLGKLFF. The DNA of the CDR3 is TGCGCCAGCAGCACGGGACAGGGGCTCGGAAAACTGTTTTTT.

This chain joins TRBV2 and TRBJ1-6; TRBD1 matches at 7 bases. V trimming: 6 bases; J trimming: 6 bases; junction bases outside the gene matches: 14. This CDR3 comprises 17 residues. CDR1 SNHLY and CDR2 FYNNEI come from the germline V gene. The DNA of the CDR3 is TGTGCCAGCAGGGTAGCACCAAACAGGGGTTTTAATTCACCCCTCCACTTT. Its protein is CASRVAPNRGFNSPLHF. Filled out from reference TRBV2 and TRBJ1-6, the complete variable domain reads EPEVTQTPSHQVTQMGQEVILRCVPISNHLYFYWYRQILGQKVEFLVSFYNNEISEKSEIFDDQFSVERPDGSNFTLKIRSTKLEDSAMYFCASRVAPNRGFNSPLHFGNGTRLTVT.

This CDR3 is CASSSGTSGVHEQFF. CDR3 DNA: TGTGCCAGCAGCTCGGGGACTAGCGGGGTTCATGAGCAGTTCTTC. The chain has TRBV7-3 and TRBJ2-1, with 13 nucleotides matching TRBD2. Unmatched junction bases numbered 5, after V lost 4 bases and J lost 8 bases. Germline-derived CDR1 and CDR2 are SGHTA and FQGTGA. The CDR3 totals 15 residues.

The chain carries TRBV19 and TRBJ1-6, with D possibly TRBD1 on 5 matching bases. V was clipped by 5 bases and J by 6 bases, with 14 bases between them. The CDR3 is made up of 15 amino acids. The germline V gene has CDR1 LNHDA and CDR2 SQIVND (reference sequence). CDR3 nucleotide sequence: TGTGCCAGTAGTTTGTCCGGGACTTTTAATTCACCCCTCCACTTT. Its translation is CASSLSGTFNSPLHF. The complete variable domain, with remaining parts taken from reference TRBV19 and TRBJ1-6, reads DGGITQSPKYLFRKEGQNVTLSCEQNLNHDAMYWYRQDPGQGLRLIYYSQIVNDFQKGDIAEGYSVSREKKESFPLTVTSAQKNPTAFYLCASSLSGTFNSPLHFGNGTRLTVT.

The chain uses TRBV2 and TRBJ2-7; D remains ambiguous. The V and J ends lost 3 bases and 4 bases respectively, with 4 bases between them. The CDR3 is made up of 11 amino acids. Germline CDR1 is SNHLY and CDR2 is FYNNEI. Here the CDR3 DNA reads TGTGCCAGCAGTGATAGATACGAGCAGTACTTC. Its translation is CASSDRYEQYF.

The chain combines TRBV5-4 with TRBJ2-2; perhaps TRBD2 as D (5 bases). This CDR3 has 16 residues. The V and J ends lost 2 bases and 4 bases respectively, with 15 bases between them. From germline, CDR1 is SGHNT and CDR2 YYREEE (reference sequence). The CDR3 bases are TGTGCCAGCAGCTTCGGGCGCGGGCAGTCCACCGGGGAGCTGTTTTTT. The encoded protein is CASSFGRGQSTGELFF.

The chain combines TRBV19 with TRBJ1-1, with 10 bases aligning to TRBD1. V gave up 5 bases and J gave up 5 bases; unmatched junction bases: 5. The CDR3 totals 14 residues. Germline V lookup: CDR1 LNHDA, CDR2 SQIVND (reference sequence). The CDR3 region is CASSLGQGWTEAFF. For the CDR3, the DNA is TGTGCCAGTAGTCTGGGACAGGGGTGGACTGAAGCTTTCTTT.

The chain is built from TRBV21-1 and TRBJ1-2. TRBV21-1 is described as a pseudogene. The CDR3 consists of 15 residues. CDR3 nucleotide sequence: TGTGCCAGCAGCCTTCCCAAGGGGAGGGCTGACTCCTACACCTTC. This sequence encodes CASSLPKGRADSYTF.

The chain combines TRBV7-2 with TRBJ2-2; 10 nucleotides agree with TRBD2. CDR1 and CDR2 (germline): SGHTA, FQGNSA. This CDR3 contains 19 residues. Losses at the gene ends were 5 bases for V and 4 bases for J; bases not matched to a gene: 16. The CDR3 coding sequence is TGTGCCAGCAGCCCCAGGGAGAGCGGGGGGGCCAGGGGCACCGGGGAGCTGTTTTTT. Its translation: CASSPRESGGARGTGELFF.

The chain uses TRBV6-6 and TRBJ1-6; D is ambiguous. Trimming stripped 6 bases from V and 0 bases from J, with 6 bases between. The CDR3 is made up of 14 amino acids. The germline V gene encodes CDR1 MNHNY and CDR2 SVGAGI (reference sequence). This chain's CDR3 is CASSRSSYNSPLHF. DNA for the CDR3: TGTGCCAGCAGCCGGAGCTCCTATAATTCACCCCTCCACTTT.

CDR3: CASSESRLSGEETQYF. The CDR3 region has the DNA TGCGCCAGCAGTGAGTCGCGACTATCGGGGGAAGAGACCCAGTACTTC. The V gene is TRBV10-1, the J gene TRBJ2-5, with D possibly TRBD2 on 6 matching bases. CDR1 and CDR2 (germline): WNHNN, SYGVQD (reference sequence). Trimming took 0 bases from V and 3 from J, leaving 14 bases between them. CDR3 length: 16 residues.

This chain uses TRBV5-6 with TRBJ1-2; weak D call: TRBD1 (5 bases). The V and J ends lost 0 bases and 8 bases respectively, with 11 bases between them. CDR1 and CDR2 from the germline V gene are SGHDT and YYEEEE. The CDR3 is made up of 13 amino acids. CDR3 sequence (DNA): TGTGCCAGCAGCTTGGGGCAGGGCGAGGGCTACACCTTC. Translating it yields CASSLGQGEGYTF.

V gene TRBV10-3 combines with J gene TRBJ1-1, with 9 nucleotides matching TRBD1. The CDR3 is 14 amino acids. Per the germline V gene, CDR1 is ENHRY and CDR2 is SYGVKD. After removal of 4 bases from V and 4 bases from J, the junction contained 4 bases not matched to a gene. The CDR3 loop is CAISGTGGGTEAFF. The CDR3 DNA sequence: TGTGCCATCAGTGGCACAGGGGGCGGCACTGAAGCTTTCTTT.

V gene TRBV27 combines with J gene TRBJ2-7; 7 positions match TRBD1. The CDR3 consists of 12 residues. The junction had 3 bases not matched to a gene; V was cut back by 10 bases and J by 0 bases. Germline-derived CDR1 and CDR2 are MNHEY and SMNVEV (reference sequence). The CDR3 DNA sequence: TGTGCCAAAGACAGGGTCTCCTACGAGCAGTACTTC. Translated: CAKDRVSYEQYF.

This clone turned up a few times. This rearrangement joins TRBV6-1 to TRBJ2-1, with 9 bases that match TRBD2. Losses at the gene ends were 4 bases for V and 4 bases for J; bases not matched to a gene: 5. This CDR3 is 15 amino acids long. CDR1 is MNHNS, CDR2 SASEGT, per germline. In DNA, the CDR3 is TGTGCCAGCAGTGCCCAGGGACTAGCATACAATGAGCAGTTCTTC. The encoded protein is CASSAQGLAYNEQFF.

The chain employs TRBV7-8 and TRBJ1-3; perhaps TRBD1 as D (5 bases). Deletions cut 2 bases from V and 10 bases from J, with 15 bases between. Per the germline V gene, CDR1 is SGHVS and CDR2 is FQNEAQ. The CDR3 is 14 residues long. CDR3 sequence (DNA): TGTGCCAGCAGCTTAATACGTCAGGGCCATACCATATATTTT. It specifies CASSLIRQGHTIYF.

The V call is TRBV18, the J call TRBJ2-7; 7 bases are shared with TRBD1. J gave up 3 bases and V 2 bases, and 7 bases lay outside the gene matches. Germline lookup yields CDR1 KGHSH and CDR2 LQKENI. The CDR3 has 15 residues. CDR3 sequence reads: CASSPITGVGYEQYF. The CDR3, as DNA: TGTGCCAGCTCACCAATCACAGGGGTAGGCTACGAGCAGTACTTC.

This chain connects TRBV27 to TRBJ1-5, with D possibly matching TRBD1 (6 bases). The V end lost 5 bases, the J end lost 7 bases, and 18 bases lay between the germline ends. The CDR3 sequence is 15 residues long. Germline lookup yields CDR1 MNHEY and CDR2 SMNVEV (reference sequence). CDR3 loop: CASSPGTLAGQPQHF. CDR3 bases: TGTGCCAGCAGTCCCGGGACACTCGCCGGCCAGCCCCAGCATTTT.

The chain is built from TRBV27 and TRBJ2-7; weak D call: TRBD2 (7 bases). The V gene's germline CDR1 is MNHEY and CDR2 SMNVEV (reference sequence). V was cut by 0 bases and J by 4 bases, with 13 bases left in between. The CDR3 loop spans 15 amino acids. CDR3 nucleotide sequence: TGTGCCAGCAGTTTATCTTTCCGGGGGGCATACGAGCAGTACTTC. This gives the protein CASSLSFRGAYEQYF.